This TCR beta chain was captured by sequencing in a study of identical twins. Study results and limitations: Researchers reported weaker excess twin sharing in beta out-of-frame sequences. Memory repertoires lacked the insertion deficit that abundant cord blood beta clonotypes showed.

As regards this clonotype: Its antigen is not known.

The V and J ends lost 8 bases and 3 bases, in that order; junction bases with no gene match: 18. CDR3 length equals 18 residues. The donor group consisted entirely of healthy Caucasians. TCRdb itself ran the 5' RACE reads through MiXCR, one entry per CDR3 protein. The table lists fewer than 500,000 distinct CDR3 sequences, 13% to 15% of them singletons, with about 0.94% in the top ten. The sample also formed part of further work on yellow fever vaccine responses in identical twins.

What was sequenced was CD4+ T cells sorted from blood. The rearrangement uses TRBV12-3 or TRBV12-4 and TRBJ2-2; 7 bases fit TRBD1. This TCR was sampled from a woman aged 18-30 years in good health. The CDR3 DNA follows: TGTGCCAGCTGTTCCATTTTAAGGGGGCTTCGGTACACCGGGGAGCTGTTTTTT. As protein: CASCSILRGLRYTGELFF.